This T cell receptor (beta chain) emerged from a study of T cell clonotyping in hematopoietic cell transplantation. Findings and limits, study-wide: Higher Inverse Simpson Index values in graft donor and pretransplant recipient predicted broader posttransplant TCR diversity. After transplant, recipient diversity fell while pathologically expanded clonotypes grew through day 180.

Sample time point: recipient sample about 28 days before transplant, after cytoreduction. The V and J ends lost 6 bases and 6 bases respectively, with 21 bases between them. CDR1 and CDR2 (germline): MNHNY, SVGAGI (reference sequence). CDR3 length: 15 residues. For this clone: Its antigen is not identified.

The protocol was immunoSEQ multiplex PCR, while the TCRdb copy is restricted to in-frame clones and leaves out a portion. Among roughly 80,000 clones listed, 90% to 96% were seen once. The receptor was derived from a woman aged 45-65 years with acute myeloid leukemia. Some clones in this sample may be carry-over from other donors' samples. This specimen was peripheral blood mononuclear cells, taken before stem cell transplant. The chain links TRBV6-6 to TRBJ2-7; a possible D gene is TRBD2 (6 bases). In nucleotides, the CDR3 is TGTGCCAGCAGGCTACCTGGGACTTCGGTTGGCGAGCAGTACTTC. This sequence encodes CASRLPGTSVGEQYF.